This T cell receptor (beta chain) emerged from a study of identical twins (dated by TCRdb to 2016 to 2017). About the study as a whole: The study deep-sequenced TCR alpha and beta repertoires from monozygotic twins, unrelated adults of various ages and cord blood to test whether fetal clonotypes persist. To rule out contamination, replicate twin experiments were performed at different times with different library preparation protocols. The paper as a whole reports these results and caveats: Compared with coincidental sharing between unrelated individuals, out-of-frame TCR alpha sequences shared between twins had an excess of sequences with low generation probability. Conclusions relied on cross-sectional statistical analysis, since the same donors could not be followed over many years. A weaker excess of twin sharing was found in beta out-of-frame sequences because the signal-to-noise ratio was lowered by fewer shared sequences. Invariant T cells such as MAIT and iNKT could partly confound zero-insertion analyses, although diverse VJ usage argued against such confounding for most clonotypes. In monozygotic twins, out-of-frame TCR alpha sharing was systematically underestimated by recombination models, although the models agreed with sharing between unrelated individuals. Fewer insertions were carried by abundant cord blood beta clonotypes; a weaker similar trend was observed in young adult naive repertoires, while no such trend was observed in memory repertoires.

For CDR1 and CDR2, the germline V gene lists SQVTM and ANQGSEA. From the cysteine up to the phenylalanine, the CDR3 has a length of 13 residues. Here the CDR3 DNA is all that survives: 39 bases in frame from base 1. V loses 5 bases of germline sequence and J loses 5 bases, and the interval between the two ends is 12 bases. The library was prepared using 5' RACE. TCRdb records Illumina HiSeq 2000 as the sequencer. Template switching added a universal primer binding site, and the final cDNA carried a unique molecular identifier that allowed TCR cDNA molecules to be counted accurately. First-strand cDNA for TCR alpha and beta chains was synthesized from specific primers in the conserved constant-segment region. To control for contamination, every cDNA library carried two barcodes: a SMART-Mk sample barcode plus Illumina barcodes. Two successive PCR steps introduced TruSeq adapter sequences along with Illumina sample barcodes. TCR alpha and beta cDNA libraries were sequenced on the Illumina HiSeq platform with custom primers. Regarding the original processing steps: Unique molecular identifiers were extracted from raw reads with MiGEC, and CDR3 positions were determined with MiXCR. For each individual, recombination models were inferred using an EM algorithm with the repgenHMM and IGoR tools. Shared clonotype analysis was performed with the tcR package in R, normalizing sharing by the product of cloneset sizes. To study raw recombination without the effects of thymic and clonal selection, out-of-frame nonproductive sequences were analyzed. Using fastp at Q25 and MiXCR, TCRdb reprocessed the public reads and kept productive beta chains. Rows are unified per CDR3 protein, each entry keeping the most common DNA and genes. The V and J calls, along with clone size, are taken from TCRdb and not from the paper's own processing. This sample has some 1,700,000 distinct CDR3 sequences in its table, and 32% of those were observed once. Together, the top ten hold under 0.35% of the sample.

All donors were healthy Caucasians. As to this clonotype: This receptor's antigen is unknown. Nothing much larger sits one base from this clone, and base qualities are not available.

Source material: cord blood. The receptor comes from a newborn girl in good health. The chain couples TRBV29-1 to TRBJ1-4; matching of 5 bases hints at TRBD1 as the D gene. The bases read TGCAGCGTTACCGCAGGGTCCAATGAAAAACTGTTTTTT. This gives the protein CSVTAGSNEKLFF.